This T cell receptor beta chain was sequenced in a study of T cell responses to AZD1222 COVID-19 vaccine. Notes on the study in general: Possibly, clonal diversity was underestimated; donors were largely white British and included more females. At baseline, just six AZD1222 recipients tested seropositive. Repertoire sampling occurred only after the peak T cell response.

It was second doses at about 4 or about 12 weeks that were pooled. Clones were read by immunoSEQ multiplex PCR, and TCRdb kept only the in-frame ones, dropping some. The sample lists about 130,000 clones, roughly 87% occurring once. The CDR3 extends over 14 amino acids. Trimming took 4 bases from V and 7 from J, leaving 17 bases between them. Germline V gene sequence: CDR1 SGHRS, CDR2 YFSETQ. For this clone: What it binds is unknown.

The origin of this receptor is an adult who received the AZD1222 COVID-19 vaccine. The sequenced sample was peripheral blood, obtained 28 days after the second AZD1222 dose. This rearrangement joins TRBV5-1 to TRBJ1-2; D may be TRBD1 (5 bases). The CDR3 is CASSPRLGGSGYTF. The CDR3 nucleotides read TGCGCCAGCAGCCCCCGCCTGGGGGGGTCTGGCTACACCTTC.